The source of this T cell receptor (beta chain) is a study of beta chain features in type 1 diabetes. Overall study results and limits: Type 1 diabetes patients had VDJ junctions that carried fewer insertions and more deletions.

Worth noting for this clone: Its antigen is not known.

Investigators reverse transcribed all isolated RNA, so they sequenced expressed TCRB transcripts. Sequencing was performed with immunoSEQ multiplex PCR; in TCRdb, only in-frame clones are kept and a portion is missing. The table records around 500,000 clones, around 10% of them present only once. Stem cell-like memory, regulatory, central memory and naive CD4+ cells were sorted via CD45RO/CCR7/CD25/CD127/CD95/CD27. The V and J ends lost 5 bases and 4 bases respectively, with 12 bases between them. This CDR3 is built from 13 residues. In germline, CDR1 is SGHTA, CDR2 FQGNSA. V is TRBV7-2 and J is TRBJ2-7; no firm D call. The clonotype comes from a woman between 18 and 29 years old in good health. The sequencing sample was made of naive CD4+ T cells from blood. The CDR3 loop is CASSPWVRYEQYF. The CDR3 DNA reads TGTGCCAGCAGCCCCTGGGTGAGGTACGAGCAGTACTTC.